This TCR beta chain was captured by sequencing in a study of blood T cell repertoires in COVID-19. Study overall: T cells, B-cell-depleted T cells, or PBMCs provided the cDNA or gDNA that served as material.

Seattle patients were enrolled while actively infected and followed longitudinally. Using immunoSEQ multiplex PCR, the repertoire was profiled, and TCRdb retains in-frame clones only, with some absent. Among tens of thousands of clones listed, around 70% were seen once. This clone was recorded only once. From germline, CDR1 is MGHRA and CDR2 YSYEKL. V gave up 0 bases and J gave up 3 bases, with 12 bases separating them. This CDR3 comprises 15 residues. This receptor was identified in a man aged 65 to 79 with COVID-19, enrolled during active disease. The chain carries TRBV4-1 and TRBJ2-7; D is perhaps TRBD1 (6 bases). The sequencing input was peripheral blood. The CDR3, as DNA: TGCGCCAGCAGCCAAGAAGGGGGTGGCTTCTACGAGCAGTACTTC. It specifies CASSQEGGGFYEQYF.